The T cell receptor (beta chain) under discussion was sequenced for a study of CD8+ T cells in alopecia areata (dated by TCRdb to the late 2010s). Background on the whole study: The treated patients, all with moderate-to-severe alopecia areata, were enrolled in an open-label pilot trial of oral tofacitinib given at 5 to 10 mg twice daily. Tofacitinib was administered for 6 to 18 months, and 6 months of follow-up off drug were then conducted to assess delayed response and recurrence. Disease severity in treated patients was measured with the SALT score, which quantifies the percentage of affected scalp surface area. In both human patients and the C3H/HeJ mouse model, the study applied high-throughput TCRbeta sequencing to look at T cell clonal expansion in alopecia areata. Scalp tissue and sorted CD4+ and CD8+ peripheral blood T cells from patchy and totalis/universalis alopecia areata patients and from healthy controls were covered by human TCRbeta sequencing. Biopsies were taken from tofacitinib-treated patients at baseline and at 4 and 24 weeks of treatment, and a later scalp biopsy was taken in several of the tofacitinib-treated patients. Scalp clonality was compared among normal scalp (n=4), patchy alopecia areata scalp (n=8), and alopecia totalis/universalis scalp (n=8). RNA came from the PAXgene miRNA kit for fixed scalp, the miRNeasy kit for PBMCs, and the RNeasy kit for mouse skin. immunoSEQ multiplex PCR using 35 Vbeta forward primers and 13 Jbeta reverse primers was used to amplify TCRbeta CDR3 regions. The investigation overall reported the following: Tofacitinib significantly lowered scalp clonality and the number of expanded CD8+ clones among the top 100 scalp clones. Higher clonality and more expanded CD8+ clones were observed in lesional scalp than in normal scalp, particularly in alopecia totalis/universalis, a finding suggestive of antigenic drive. Unlike mouse skin, which is dominated by gammadelta T cells, normal human skin has resident alphabeta T cells that are also sequenced, and this complicates analysis of the scalp TCR repertoire. During tofacitinib treatment, many expanded lesional clones stuck around in both scalp and blood, and this persistence may partly explain why relapse happens after treatment is stopped. The treated cohort was small, with a single nonresponder, so links between baseline CD8+ expansion and response need larger studies. Shared TCR sequences between patients were less evident than in mice, which may be partly attributable to HLA diversity in the patient population.

The CDR3 spans 15 residues, from the cysteine through the phenylalanine. The sequence is cut down to CDR3 DNA, 45 bases in frame from base 1. Trimmed from V: 4 bases; trimmed from J: 3 bases; junction bases lacking a gene match: 7. Per the germline V gene, SGDLS is the CDR1 and YYNGEE is the CDR2. Turning to this clone: Its recognized antigen is unknown. One base away there is no much larger clone; base qualities are not given.

The method behind the library was the immunoSEQ multiplex PCR assay. To provide template for TCR sequencing, every sample had RNA extracted and reverse transcribed into cDNA. SuperScript III was used to make first-strand cDNA, primed with a 2:1 mix of oligo-dT and random hexamers. A synthetic immune receptor repertoire was used to assess amplification bias, and residual bias was removed computationally. The source study handled its data this way. Raw reads were preprocessed for error removal, and CDR3 was defined according to IMGT conventions as running from the conserved cysteine to phenylalanine. Clonality was computed by normalizing Shannon entropy by log2 of the number of productive unique TCRs and subtracting the result from 1. Whether scalp clones were CD4 or CD8 was inferred by matching scalp TCRbeta sequences against CD4 and CD8 repertoires sorted from blood. The clones in this table, taken by TCRdb from immuneACCESS, are in-frame only. Not every clone is retained; where verified, under half of the shortfall comes from an unresolved V gene, and the cause of the rest is unknown. V and J calls and clone size come straight from that table; D and trimming were deduced from the DNA. The sample yields about 200,000 clones; roughly 64% were counted once. The ten largest account for roughly 5.8% of the sample.

The time point label, as the study defines it: around 22 weeks on oral tofacitinib. This specimen's treatment or condition label, interpreted: oral pan-JAK inhibitor, 5-10 mg twice daily. Peripheral blood and lesional scalp punch biopsies were obtained from patients with alopecia areata. PBMCs were separated by density centrifugation and stained for CD3, CD4 and CD8, after which CD4+ and CD8+ T cells were sorted on a FACSAria. Sequencing used CD4+ T cells sorted from blood, obtained at week 24, from a patient treated with tofacitinib. The chain is made from TRBV9 and TRBJ1-5; 7 nucleotides in the junction match TRBD1. The TCR sequence derives from a human donor with alopecia areata. The CDR3 in this case is CASSMAGGSNQPQHF. In nucleotide form, the sequence is TGTGCCAGCAGCATGGCAGGGGGTTCCAATCAGCCCCAGCATTTT.